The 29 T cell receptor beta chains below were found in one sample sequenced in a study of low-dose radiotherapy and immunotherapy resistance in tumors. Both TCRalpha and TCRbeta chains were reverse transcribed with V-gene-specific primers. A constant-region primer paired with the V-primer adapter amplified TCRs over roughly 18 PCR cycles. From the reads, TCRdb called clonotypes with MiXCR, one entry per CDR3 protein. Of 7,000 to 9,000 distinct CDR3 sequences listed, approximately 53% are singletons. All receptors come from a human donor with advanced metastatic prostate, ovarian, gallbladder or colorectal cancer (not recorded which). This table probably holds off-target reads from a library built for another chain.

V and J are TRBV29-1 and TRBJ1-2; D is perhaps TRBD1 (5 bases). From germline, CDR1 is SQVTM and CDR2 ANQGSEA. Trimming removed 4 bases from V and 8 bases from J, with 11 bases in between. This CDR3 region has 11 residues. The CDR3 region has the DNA TGCAGCGTTGGACAGACGGGGGGCTACACCTTC. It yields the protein CSVGQTGGYTF. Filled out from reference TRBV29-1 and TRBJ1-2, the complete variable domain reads SAVISQKPSRDICQRGTSLTIQCQVDSQVTMMFWYRQQPGQSLTLIATANQGSEATYESGFVIDKFPISRPNLTFSTLTVSNMSPEDSSIYLCSVGQTGGYTFGSGTRLTVV.

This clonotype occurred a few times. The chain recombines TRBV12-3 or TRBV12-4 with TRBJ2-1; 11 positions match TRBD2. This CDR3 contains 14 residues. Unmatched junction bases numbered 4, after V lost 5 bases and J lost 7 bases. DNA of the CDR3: TGTGCCAGCAGTGTTAGCGGGGGGGTGAATGAGCAGTTCTTC. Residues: CASSVSGGVNEQFF.

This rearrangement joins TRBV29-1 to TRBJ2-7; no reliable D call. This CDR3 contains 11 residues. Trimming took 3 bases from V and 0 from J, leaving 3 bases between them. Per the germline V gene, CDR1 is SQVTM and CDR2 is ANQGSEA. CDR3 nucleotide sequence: TGCAGCGTTGAGAGCTCCTACGAGCAGTACTTC. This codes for CSVESSYEQYF.

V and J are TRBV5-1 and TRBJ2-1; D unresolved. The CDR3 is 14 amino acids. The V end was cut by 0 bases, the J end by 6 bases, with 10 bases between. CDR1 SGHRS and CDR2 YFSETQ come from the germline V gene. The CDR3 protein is CASSLASPGNEQFF. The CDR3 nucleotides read TGCGCCAGCAGCTTGGCCAGCCCAGGCAATGAGCAGTTCTTC.

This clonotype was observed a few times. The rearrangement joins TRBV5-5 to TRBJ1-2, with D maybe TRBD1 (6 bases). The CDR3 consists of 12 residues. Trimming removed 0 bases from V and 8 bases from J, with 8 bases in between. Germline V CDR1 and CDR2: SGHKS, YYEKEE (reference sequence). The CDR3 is CASSLDGGGYTF. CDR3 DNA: TGTGCCAGCAGCTTGGACGGGGGCGGCTACACCTTC.

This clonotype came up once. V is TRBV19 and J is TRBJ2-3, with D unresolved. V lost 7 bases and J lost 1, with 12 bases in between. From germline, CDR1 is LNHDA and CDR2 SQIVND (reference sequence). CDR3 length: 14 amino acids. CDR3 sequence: CASTDFGGTDTQYF. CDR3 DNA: TGTGCCAGTACCGATTTTGGGGGCACAGATACGCAGTATTTT. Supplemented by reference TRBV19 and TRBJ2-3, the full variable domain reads DGGITQSPKYLFRKEGQNVTLSCEQNLNHDAMYWYRQDPGQGLRLIYYSQIVNDFQKGDIAEGYSVSREKKESFPLTVTSAQKNPTAFYLCASTDFGGTDTQYFGPGTRLTVL.

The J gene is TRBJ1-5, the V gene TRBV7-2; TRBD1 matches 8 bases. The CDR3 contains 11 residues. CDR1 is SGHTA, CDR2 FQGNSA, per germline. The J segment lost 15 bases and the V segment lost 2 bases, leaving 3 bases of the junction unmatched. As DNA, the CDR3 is TGTGCCAGCAGCTTACAGGGGGCACGGCATTTT. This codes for CASSLQGARHF.

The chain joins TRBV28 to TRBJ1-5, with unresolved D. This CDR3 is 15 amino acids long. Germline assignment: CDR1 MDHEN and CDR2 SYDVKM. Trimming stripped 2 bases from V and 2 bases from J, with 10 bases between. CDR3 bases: TGTGCCAGCAGTTTAACAGTAAGGGGCAATCAGCCCCAGCATTTT. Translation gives CASSLTVRGNQPQHF.

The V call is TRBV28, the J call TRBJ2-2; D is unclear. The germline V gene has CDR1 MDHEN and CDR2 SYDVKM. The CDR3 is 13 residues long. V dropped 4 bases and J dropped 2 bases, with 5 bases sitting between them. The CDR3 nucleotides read TGTGCCAGCAGTTATAGTAACACCGGGGAGCTGTTTTTT. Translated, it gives CASSYSNTGELFF.

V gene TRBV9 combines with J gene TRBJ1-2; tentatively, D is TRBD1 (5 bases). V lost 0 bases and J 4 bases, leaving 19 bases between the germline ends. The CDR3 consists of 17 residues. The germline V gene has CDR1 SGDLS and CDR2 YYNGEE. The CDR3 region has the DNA TGTGCCAGCAGCGTAGAATGGAGGGGCACCGGATTCTATGGCTACACCTTC. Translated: CASSVEWRGTGFYGYTF.

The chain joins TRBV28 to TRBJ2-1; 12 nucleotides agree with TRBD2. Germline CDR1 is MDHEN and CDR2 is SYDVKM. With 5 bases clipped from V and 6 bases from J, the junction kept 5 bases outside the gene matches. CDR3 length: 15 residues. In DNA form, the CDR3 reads TGTGCCAGCAGTAGACTAGCGGGAGATTTCAATGAGCAGTTCTTC. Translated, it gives CASSRLAGDFNEQFF. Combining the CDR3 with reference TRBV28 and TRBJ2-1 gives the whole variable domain DVKVTQSSRYLVKRTGEKVFLECVQDMDHENMFWYRQDPGLGLRLIYFSYDVKMKEKGDIPEGYSVSREKKERFSLILESASTNQTSMYLCASSRLAGDFNEQFFGPGTRLTVL.

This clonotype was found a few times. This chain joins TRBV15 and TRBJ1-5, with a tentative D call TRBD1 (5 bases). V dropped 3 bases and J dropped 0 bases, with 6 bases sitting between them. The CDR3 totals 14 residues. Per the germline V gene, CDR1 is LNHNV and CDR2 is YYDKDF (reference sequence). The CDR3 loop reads CATSRDTSNQPQHF. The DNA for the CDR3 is TGTGCCACCAGCAGGGACACTAGCAATCAGCCCCAGCATTTT.

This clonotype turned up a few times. The CDR3 protein is CASSLSRGNQPQHF. The CDR3 DNA sequence: TGTGCCAGCAGTTTGAGTAGGGGAAATCAGCCCCAGCATTTT. The genes are TRBV28 and TRBJ1-5, with D possibly TRBD1 on 5 matching bases. The CDR3 contains 14 residues. The V end lost 3 bases, the J end lost 4 bases, and 10 bases lay between the germline ends. CDR1 is MDHEN and CDR2 is SYDVKM in the germline V gene. Supplemented by reference TRBV28 and TRBJ1-5, the full variable domain reads DVKVTQSSRYLVKRTGEKVFLECVQDMDHENMFWYRQDPGLGLRLIYFSYDVKMKEKGDIPEGYSVSREKKERFSLILESASTNQTSMYLCASSLSRGNQPQHFGDGTRLSIL.

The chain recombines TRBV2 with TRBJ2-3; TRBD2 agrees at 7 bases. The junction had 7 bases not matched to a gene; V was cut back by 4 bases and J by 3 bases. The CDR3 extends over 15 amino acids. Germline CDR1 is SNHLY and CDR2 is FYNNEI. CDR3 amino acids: CASSVVGGETDTQYF. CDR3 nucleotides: TGTGCCAGCAGTGTAGTGGGGGGGGAGACAGATACGCAGTATTTT.

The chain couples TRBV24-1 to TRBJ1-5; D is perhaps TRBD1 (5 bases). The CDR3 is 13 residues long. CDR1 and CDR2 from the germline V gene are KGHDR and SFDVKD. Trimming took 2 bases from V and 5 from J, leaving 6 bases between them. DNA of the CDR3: TGTGCCACCAGTGATTCGGGGGATCAGCCCCAGCATTTT. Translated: CATSDSGDQPQHF.

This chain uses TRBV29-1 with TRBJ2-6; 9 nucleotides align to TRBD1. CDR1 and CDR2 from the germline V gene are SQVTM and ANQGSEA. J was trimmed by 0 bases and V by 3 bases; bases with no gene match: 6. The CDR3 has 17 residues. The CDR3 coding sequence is TGCAGCGTTGAGGACAGGGGCGATAGCTCTGGGGCCAACGTCCTGACTTTC. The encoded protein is CSVEDRGDSSGANVLTF.

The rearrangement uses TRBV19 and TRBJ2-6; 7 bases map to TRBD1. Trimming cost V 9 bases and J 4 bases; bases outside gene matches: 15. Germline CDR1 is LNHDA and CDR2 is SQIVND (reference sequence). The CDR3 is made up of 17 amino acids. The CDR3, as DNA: TGTGCCAGCGTTACGGGACAGTTGGCTGGCGGGGCCAACGTCCTGACTTTC. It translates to CASVTGQLAGGANVLTF. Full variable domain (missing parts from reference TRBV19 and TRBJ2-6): DGGITQSPKYLFRKEGQNVTLSCEQNLNHDAMYWYRQDPGQGLRLIYYSQIVNDFQKGDIAEGYSVSREKKESFPLTVTSAQKNPTAFYLCASVTGQLAGGANVLTFGAGSRLTVL.

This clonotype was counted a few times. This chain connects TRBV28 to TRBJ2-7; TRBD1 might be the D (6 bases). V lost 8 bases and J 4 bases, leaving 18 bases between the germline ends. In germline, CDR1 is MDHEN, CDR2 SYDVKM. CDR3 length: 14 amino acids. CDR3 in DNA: TGTGCCAGCCGTATCCTAGGGGGTACGTACGAGCAGTACTTC. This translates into CASRILGGTYEQYF.

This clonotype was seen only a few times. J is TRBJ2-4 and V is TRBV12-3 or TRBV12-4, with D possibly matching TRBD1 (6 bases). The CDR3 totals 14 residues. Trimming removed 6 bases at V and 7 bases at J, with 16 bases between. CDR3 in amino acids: CASSLGAPGNIQYF. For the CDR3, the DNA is TGTGCCAGCAGCCTGGGGGCCCCCGGGAACATTCAGTACTTC.

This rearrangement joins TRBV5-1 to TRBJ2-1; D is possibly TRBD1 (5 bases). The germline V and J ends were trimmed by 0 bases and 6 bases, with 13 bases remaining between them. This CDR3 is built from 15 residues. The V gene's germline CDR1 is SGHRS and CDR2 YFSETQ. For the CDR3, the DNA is TGCGCCAGCAGCTTGGCACTCCGACAGCGCAATGAGCAGTTCTTC. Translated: CASSLALRQRNEQFF.

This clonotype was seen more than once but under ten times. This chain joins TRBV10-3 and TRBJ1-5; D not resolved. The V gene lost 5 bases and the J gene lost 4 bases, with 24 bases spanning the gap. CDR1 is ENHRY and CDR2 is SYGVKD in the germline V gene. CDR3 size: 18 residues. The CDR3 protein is CAISQNTLMQEQNQPQHF. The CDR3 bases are TGTGCCATCAGTCAGAACACATTGATGCAGGAGCAAAATCAGCCCCAGCATTTT.

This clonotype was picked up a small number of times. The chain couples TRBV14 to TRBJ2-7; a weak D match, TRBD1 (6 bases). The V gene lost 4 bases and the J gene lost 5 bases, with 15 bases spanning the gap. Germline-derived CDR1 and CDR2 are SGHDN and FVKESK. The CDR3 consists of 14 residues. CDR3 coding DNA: TGTGCCAGCAGCCTAATGCAGGGGAGAAACGAGCAGTACTTC. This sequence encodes CASSLMQGRNEQYF.

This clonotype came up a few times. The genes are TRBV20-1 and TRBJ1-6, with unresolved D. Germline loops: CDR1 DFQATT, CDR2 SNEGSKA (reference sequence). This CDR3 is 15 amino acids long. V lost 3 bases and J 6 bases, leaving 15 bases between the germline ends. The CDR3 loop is CSASPGFDLNSPLHF. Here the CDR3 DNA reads TGCAGTGCTAGCCCCGGGTTTGATCTTAATTCACCCCTCCACTTT.

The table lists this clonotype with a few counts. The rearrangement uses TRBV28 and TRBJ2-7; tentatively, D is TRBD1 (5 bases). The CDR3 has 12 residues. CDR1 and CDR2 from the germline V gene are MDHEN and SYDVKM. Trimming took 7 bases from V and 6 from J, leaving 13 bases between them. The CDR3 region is CASKQGDTEQYF. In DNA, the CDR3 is TGTGCCAGCAAGCAGGGTGATACCGAGCAGTACTTC.

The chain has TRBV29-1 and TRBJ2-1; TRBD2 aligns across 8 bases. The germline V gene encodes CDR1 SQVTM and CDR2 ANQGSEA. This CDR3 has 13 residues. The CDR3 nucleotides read TGCAGTGACCGCCCTGCGGGGGGCAATGAGCAGTTCTTC. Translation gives CSDRPAGGNEQFF.

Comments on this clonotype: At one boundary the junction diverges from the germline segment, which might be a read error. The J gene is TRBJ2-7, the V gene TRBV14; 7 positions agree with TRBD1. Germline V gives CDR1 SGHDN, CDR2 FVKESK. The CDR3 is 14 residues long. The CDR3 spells CATSQWDSSLEQYF. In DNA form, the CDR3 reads TGTGCCACCAGCCAATGGGACAGCAGCCTTGAGCAGTACTTC.

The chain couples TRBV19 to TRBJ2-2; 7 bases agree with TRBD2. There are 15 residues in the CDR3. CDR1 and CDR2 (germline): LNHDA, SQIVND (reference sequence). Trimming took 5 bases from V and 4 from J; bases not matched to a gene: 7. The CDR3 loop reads CASSSGGLGTGELFF. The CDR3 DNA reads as TGTGCCAGTAGTTCGGGGGGTCTAGGCACCGGGGAGCTGTTTTTT.

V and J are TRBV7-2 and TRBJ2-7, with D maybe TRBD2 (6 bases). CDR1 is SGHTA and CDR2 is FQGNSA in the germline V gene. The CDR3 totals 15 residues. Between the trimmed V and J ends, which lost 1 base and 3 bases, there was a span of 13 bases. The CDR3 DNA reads TGTGCCAGCAGCTTAGGTCTAGCGTCCTACTACGAGCAGTACTTC. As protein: CASSLGLASYYEQYF. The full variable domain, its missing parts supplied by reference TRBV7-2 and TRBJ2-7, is GAGVSQSPSNKVTEKGKDVELRCDPISGHTALYWYRQSLGQGLEFLIYFQGNSAPDKSGLPSDRFSAERTGGSVSTLTIQRTQQEDSAVYLCASSLGLASYYEQYFGPGTRLTVT.

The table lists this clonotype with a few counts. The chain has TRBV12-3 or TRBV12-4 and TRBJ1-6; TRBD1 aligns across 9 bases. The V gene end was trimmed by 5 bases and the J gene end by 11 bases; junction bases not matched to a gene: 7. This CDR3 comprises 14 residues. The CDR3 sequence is CASSPGQGKAPLHF. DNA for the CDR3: TGTGCCAGCAGTCCGGGACAGGGAAAAGCACCCCTCCACTTT.